This T cell receptor (beta chain) was sequenced in a study of cytotoxic CD8 clonotypes in ibrutinib-treated CLL. On the study more broadly: Among the samples, the mean was approximately 250,000 productive templates and tens of thousands of productive rearrangements.

Study-level points and caveats: At baseline, clonality was higher than in age-matched healthy donors and correlated with CD8+ counts.

The assay was immunoSEQ multiplex PCR, and TCRdb's table has in-frame clones only and misses some. The table shows about 140,000 clones, with more than 75% occurring only once. In the case of this clone: What it binds is unknown.

The CDR3 covers 16 residues. From germline, CDR1 is SGHVS and CDR2 FNYEAQ. The V gene lost 5 bases and the J gene lost 2 bases, with 16 bases spanning the gap. The rearrangement joins TRBV7-6 to TRBJ1-3; D perhaps matches TRBD1 (6 bases). The clonotype comes from a human donor with chronic lymphocytic leukemia. The sequenced sample was PBMCs, obtained after 36 months of ibrutinib treatment. CDR3 residues: CASSPQGPLPGNTIYF. The CDR3 nucleotides read TGTGCCAGCAGCCCACAGGGTCCCCTCCCTGGAAACACCATATATTTT.